This T cell receptor (beta chain) is from a study of blood T cell repertoires in COVID-19. As for this clone: Other DNA variants within this sample encode the same CDR3.

V was cut by 2 bases and J by 4 bases, with 6 bases left in between. Germline CDR1 reads SGHAT; CDR2 reads FQNNGV. The CDR3 length is 12 residues. TCRdb keeps only in-frame clones here, not all; method: immunoSEQ multiplex PCR. The sample contains approximately 530,000 clones, roughly nine tenths of which appear only once. What was sequenced was peripheral blood. The receptor comes from a woman aged 45 to 65 with COVID-19, enrolled during active disease. The chain links TRBV11-2 to TRBJ2-7, with D tentatively TRBD1 (6 bases). CDR3 sequence: CASSLTGYEQYF. CDR3 DNA sequence: TGTGCCAGCAGCTTAACAGGGTACGAGCAGTACTTC. Together with reference TRBV11-2 and TRBJ2-7, the CDR3 gives the full variable domain: EAGVAQSPRYKIIEKRQSVAFWCNPISGHATLYWYQQILGQGPKLLIQFQNNGVVDDSQLPKDRFSAERLKGVDSTLKIQPAKLEDSAVYLCASSLTGYEQYFGPGTRLTVT.